The clone carrying this T cell receptor (beta chain) was observed at least ten times. Its antigen is unidentified. V gave up 6 bases and J gave up 1 base, with 7 bases separating them. The germline V gene has CDR1 MDHEN and CDR2 SYDVKM. CDR3 size: 13 residues. The data are from a study of human T cells and chemical hapten exposure. The overall study: Weekly diphenylcyclopropenone doses were given to patients' scalps across the roughly 25-week study.

For the library, individual cDNA molecules each received unique molecular identifiers. From the RACE reads, TCRdb called clonotypes with MiXCR, one entry per CDR3 protein. The sample lists about 99,000 distinct CDR3 sequences, approximately 13% seen once, with around 2.2% in the top ten. General study points: No shift was seen in TCRs above 1 in 1000 frequency with DPC sensitization.

The time point was: patch test 1, 2 weeks after DPC sensitization. The treatment denotes: therapeutic diphenylcyclopropenone sensitization with weekly scalp DPC. The receptor was isolated from a middle-aged woman with alopecia areata. Some clones in this sample may be carry-over from other donors' samples. This chain joins TRBV28 and TRBJ2-1; D is unresolved. The input for sequencing was whole blood, taken in connection with sensitization to the hapten diphenylcyclopropenone (DPC). The CDR3 region is CASSVGSYNEQFF. DNA for the CDR3: TGTGCCAGCAGCGTAGGATCCTACAATGAGCAGTTCTTC.